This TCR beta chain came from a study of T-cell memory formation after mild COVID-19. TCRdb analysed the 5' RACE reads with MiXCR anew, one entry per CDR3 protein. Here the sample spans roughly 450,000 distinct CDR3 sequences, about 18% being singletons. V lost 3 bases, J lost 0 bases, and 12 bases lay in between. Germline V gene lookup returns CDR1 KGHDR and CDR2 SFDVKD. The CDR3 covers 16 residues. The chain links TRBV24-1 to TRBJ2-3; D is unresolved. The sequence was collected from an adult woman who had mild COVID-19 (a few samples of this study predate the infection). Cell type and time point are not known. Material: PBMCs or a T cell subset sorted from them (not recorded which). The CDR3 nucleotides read TGTGCCACCAGTGATCCGAGGACGAGAAGCACAGATACGCAGTATTTT. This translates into CATSDPRTRSTDTQYF.